These 12 T cell receptor beta chains originate from one sample sequenced in a study of beta chain features in type 1 diabetes. The entirety of the isolated RNA underwent reverse transcription, so expressed TCRB transcripts were sequenced. TCRdb's copy holds only in-frame clones and misses some; the assay was immunoSEQ multiplex PCR. The repertoire consists of 300,000 or so clones, with approximately 13% occurring once and the leading ten covering around 0.016%. For these receptors, no antigen is known. The study, taken as a whole, reports: For Type 1 diabetes patients, all four CD4+ subsets carried TCRB CDR3s that were moderately but significantly shorter.

Sequenced input: naive CD4+ T cells from blood. These receptors all come from a woman aged 18 to 35 with type 1 diabetes.

V gene TRBV28 combines with J gene TRBJ2-7, with TRBD2 matching over 8 bases. CDR1 and CDR2 (germline): MDHEN, SYDVKM. The ends lost 4 bases at V and 5 bases at J; junction bases unmatched: 4. There are 13 residues in the CDR3. CDR3 sequence (DNA): TGTGCCAGCAGTTATGATAGCGGGAACGAGCAGTACTTC. This translates into CASSYDSGNEQYF.

There are a few counts of this clone. This chain uses TRBV29-1 with TRBJ2-1; D perhaps matches TRBD1 (6 bases). This CDR3 has 14 amino acids. Trimming stripped 7 bases from V and 3 bases from J, with 16 bases between. Germline CDR1 and CDR2: SQVTM and ANQGSEA. The DNA of the CDR3 is TGCAGCGGGTCAGGACAGAAAGTCTACAATGAGCAGTTCTTC. Its translation: CSGSGQKVYNEQFF.

V gene TRBV7-3 combines with J gene TRBJ2-7; 10 positions agree with TRBD1. CDR3 size: 15 residues. Germline V gene lookup returns CDR1 SGHTA and CDR2 FQGTGA. Trimming removed 2 bases from V and 4 bases from J; junction bases left unmatched: 5. As DNA, the CDR3 is TGTGCCAGCAGCTTATCGACAGGGGGCCGTTACGAGCAGTACTTC. Encoded protein: CASSLSTGGRYEQYF.

In its sample, this clone was seen a few times. The gene calls are TRBV28 and TRBJ2-3, with a possible D match to TRBD1 (6 bases). Germline CDR1 is MDHEN and CDR2 is SYDVKM. The CDR3 is made up of 12 amino acids. Trimming cost V 4 bases and J 9 bases, with 11 bases left between them. The CDR3 coding sequence is TGTGCCAGCAGTTCGGGACAAGGCACGCAGTATTTT. Its translation: CASSSGQGTQYF.

The chain joins TRBV7-9 to TRBJ2-2; a weak D match, TRBD2 (5 bases). Germline V gene sequence: CDR1 SEHNR, CDR2 FQNEAQ (reference sequence). CDR3 length: 14 residues. Trimming took off 2 bases at V and 4 bases at J, with 8 bases between the two ends. The CDR3 sequence is CASSLRGSTGELFF. In DNA, the CDR3 is TGTGCCAGCAGCTTACGAGGGAGCACCGGGGAGCTGTTTTTT.

The chain couples TRBV10-3 to TRBJ2-1, with 9 bases identical to TRBD2. CDR3 length: 14 amino acids. CDR1 is ENHRY and CDR2 is SYGVKD in the germline V gene. Unmatched junction bases numbered 12, after V lost 11 bases and J lost 7 bases. Here the CDR3 reads CAASRREGLNEQFF. In DNA, the CDR3 is TGTGCCGCCTCACGGCGGGAGGGCCTGAATGAGCAGTTCTTC.

With respect to this clone: The same CDR3 can be traced to other DNA sequences in this sample. J is TRBJ1-1 and V is TRBV29-1, with a tentative D call TRBD1 (5 bases). The CDR3 is 12 residues long. The V end lost 4 bases, the J end lost 1 base, and 7 bases lay between the germline ends. The V gene's germline CDR1 is SQVTM and CDR2 ANQGSEA. The CDR3 DNA reads as TGCAGCGTTGGAACAGGGAACACTGAAGCTTTCTTT. It translates to CSVGTGNTEAFF.

This clone appeared a few times. V usage is TRBV19 and J usage is TRBJ2-2; maybe TRBD2 (6 bases). The germline V gene encodes CDR1 LNHDA and CDR2 SQIVND (reference sequence). Trimming stripped 4 bases from V and 6 bases from J, with 15 bases between. The length of the CDR3 is 15 residues. Here the CDR3 DNA reads TGTGCCAGTAGTAACGGGGGACTGCTGGCCGGGGAGCTGTTTTTT. Protein product: CASSNGGLLAGELFF.

The chain employs TRBV7-2 and TRBJ2-7; 13 nucleotides match TRBD2. Trimming removed 2 bases from V and 6 bases from J; junction bases left unmatched: 4. The CDR3 spans 15 residues. Germline V gene sequence: CDR1 SGHTA, CDR2 FQGNSA. For the CDR3, the DNA is TGTGCCAGCAGCTTACAGACTAGCGGGAGGCTCGAGCAGTACTTC. Amino acids: CASSLQTSGRLEQYF.

The chain recombines TRBV5-4 with TRBJ1-2; 9 bases line up with TRBD1. In germline, CDR1 is SGHNT, CDR2 YYREEE (reference sequence). There are 16 residues in the CDR3. J gave up 0 bases and V 3 bases, and 6 bases lay outside the gene matches. The CDR3 loop is CASSSPTGGANYGYTF. In nucleotides, the CDR3 is TGTGCCAGCAGCTCGCCGACAGGGGGAGCTAACTATGGCTACACCTTC.

V and J are TRBV18 and TRBJ2-3, with D maybe TRBD2 (5 bases). Per germline, CDR1 KGHSH and CDR2 LQKENI. V lost 8 bases to trimming and J lost 3 bases, with 15 bases between them. There are 14 residues in the CDR3. CDR3 DNA sequence: TGTGCCAGCCGAGAGTCAGCGGAAACAGATACGCAGTATTTT. Translating it yields CASRESAETDTQYF.

This clone turned up a few times. This chain uses TRBV14 with TRBJ1-1; D uncertain. The CDR3 has 13 residues. Trimming pared 8 bases from V and 4 bases from J, leaving 14 bases between. Germline lookup yields CDR1 SGHDN and CDR2 FVKESK. CDR3 in amino acids: CASYRREGTEAFF. In DNA form, the CDR3 reads TGTGCCAGCTATCGGAGGGAGGGCACTGAAGCTTTCTTT.